The 18 T cell receptor beta chains in this list originate from one sample, sequenced in a study of preoperative IRX-2 immunotherapy in early breast cancer (dated by TCRdb to the late 2010s). The treatment or condition label here, explained by the study, means: preoperative locoregional IRX-2 cytokine immunotherapy. The library was made by the immunoSEQ multiplex PCR assay. TCRdb holds this immuneACCESS table with in-frame rearrangements only. Some clones are missing; in checked studies, unresolved V genes explain under half, and the rest has no known cause. For this sample there are 3,000 to 4,000 clones; around 80% appear just once. Jointly, the top ten make up 7% of the sample. The specimen comprised tumor tissue, sampled after IRX-2 immunotherapy. The origin of the receptors is a human donor with breast cancer.

A few counts support this clone. The V call is TRBV30, the J call TRBJ1-1; D unclear. The CDR3 extends over 17 amino acids. The V and J ends lost 4 bases and 1 base respectively, with 22 bases between them. Germline loops: CDR1 GTSNPN, CDR2 SVGIG (reference sequence). The CDR3 spells CAWKRMDSNGWNTEAFF. The CDR3 DNA reads as TGTGCCTGGAAACGAATGGACTCAAATGGTTGGAACACTGAAGCTTTCTTT. The variable domain in full, completed from reference TRBV30 and TRBJ1-1, reads SQTIHQWPATLVQPVGSPLSLECTVEGTSNPNLYWYRQAAGRGLQLLFYSVGIGQISSEVPQNLSASRPQDRQFILSSKKLLLSDSGFYLCAWKRMDSNGWNTEAFFGQGTRLTVV.

This sequence joins TRBV30 and TRBJ2-7; 9 positions match TRBD1. CDR3 length: 14 amino acids. Germline-derived CDR1 and CDR2 are GTSNPN and SVGIG (reference sequence). V lost 0 bases to trimming and J lost 2 bases; unmatched junction nucleotides: 2. CDR3 in DNA: TGTGCCTGGAGTGTCGGGACAGGGACCTACGAGCAGTACTTC. Translation: CAWSVGTGTYEQYF. Full variable domain (missing parts from reference TRBV30 and TRBJ2-7): SQTIHQWPATLVQPVGSPLSLECTVEGTSNPNLYWYRQAAGRGLQLLFYSVGIGQISSEVPQNLSASRPQDRQFILSSKKLLLSDSGFYLCAWSVGTGTYEQYFGPGTRLTVT.

This clone has just one count. V is TRBV7-1 and J is TRBJ2-7, with a weak D call TRBD2 (6 bases). TRBV7-1 is an ORF, with its function uncertain. This CDR3 has 14 amino acids. V dropped 4 bases and J dropped 3 bases, with 13 bases sitting between them. Here the CDR3 reads CASSLAEKSYEQYF. Here the CDR3 DNA reads TGTGCCAGCAGCTTAGCGGAGAAGAGCTACGAGCAGTACTTC.

This clone ranks as large (0.1 to 1%). V gene TRBV11-3 combines with J gene TRBJ1-5, with TRBD1 matching over 8 bases. The CDR3 covers 17 residues. Germline V gene lookup returns CDR1 SGHNT and CDR2 YENEEA. J gave up 7 bases and V 3 bases, and 14 bases lay outside the gene matches. CDR3 sequence reads: CASSLGGTGPLGQPQHF. Written as DNA, the CDR3 is TGTGCCAGCAGCTTGGGAGGGACAGGACCTTTGGGACAGCCCCAGCATTTT.

The chain recombines TRBV10-1 with TRBJ2-1, with D possibly TRBD1 on 5 matching bases. CDR1 and CDR2 from the germline V gene are WNHNN and SYGVQD (reference sequence). The length of the CDR3 is 14 residues. V gave up 3 bases and J gave up 7 bases, with 13 bases separating them. The CDR3 bases are TGCGCCAGCAGTGATTGGCAGGGTGGGAATGAGCAGTTCTTC. This gives the protein CASSDWQGGNEQFF.

The chain carries TRBV11-3 and TRBJ2-7, with 13 bases aligning to TRBD2. V lost 3 bases, J lost 7 bases, and 6 bases stayed unmatched. The CDR3 length is 15 residues. Germline values: CDR1 SGHNT, CDR2 YENEEA. The CDR3 here is CASSLRTSGSSEQYF. In DNA, the CDR3 is TGTGCCAGCAGCTTGAGGACTAGCGGGAGTAGTGAGCAGTACTTC.

This chain joins TRBV15 and TRBJ1-5; possibly TRBD1 for D (6 bases). Trimming left V 0 bases short and J 0 bases short, with 6 bases between. Germline CDR1 reads LNHNV; CDR2 reads YYDKDF (reference sequence). CDR3 length equals 15 residues. CDR3 coding DNA: TGTGCCACCAGCAGAGACAGGGGTAGCAATCAGCCCCAGCATTTT. Translated, it gives CATSRDRGSNQPQHF.

The chain couples TRBV19 to TRBJ2-6; possible D gene TRBD2, 5 bases. Germline lookup yields CDR1 LNHDA and CDR2 SQIVND (reference sequence). The V gene lost 7 bases and the J gene lost 0 bases, with 22 bases spanning the gap. This CDR3 is built from 19 residues. The CDR3 loop is CASTLPGSLTRSGANVLTF. CDR3 nucleotide sequence: TGTGCCAGTACCCTGCCGGGGAGCCTGACCCGCTCTGGGGCCAACGTCCTGACTTTC.

The chain links TRBV12-5 to TRBJ2-5, with 7 bases lining up with TRBD1. This CDR3 is built from 13 residues. Germline CDR1 reads LGHNT; CDR2 reads FRNRAP. DNA of the CDR3: TGTGCCAGCACAGGGGAGTCCCAAGAGACCCAGTACTTC. Translated: CASTGESQETQYF. Full variable domain (outside the CDR3, taken from reference TRBV12-5 and TRBJ2-5): DARVTQTPRHKVTEMGQEVTMRCQPILGHNTVFWYRQTMMQGLELLAYFRNRAPLDDSGMPKDRFSAEMPDATLATLKIQPSEPRDSAVYFCASTGESQETQYFGPGTRLLVL.

The chain has TRBV9 and TRBJ1-1; D possibly corresponds to TRBD1 (5 bases). The CDR3 covers 13 residues. Germline-derived CDR1 and CDR2 are SGDLS and YYNGEE. V was clipped by 5 bases and J by 5 bases, with 13 bases between them. CDR3 amino acids: CASSGGDGTEAFF. Here the CDR3 DNA reads TGTGCCAGCAGTGGAGGGGATGGAACTGAAGCTTTCTTT.

This chain uses TRBV30 with TRBJ2-2; either TRBD1 or TRBD2 may supply D (5 bases each). Germline CDR1 is GTSNPN and CDR2 is SVGIG (reference sequence). V was cut by 4 bases and J by 1 base, with 13 bases left in between. This CDR3 has 15 amino acids. CDR3 sequence: CAWKPGRRNTGELFF. The CDR3 bases are TGTGCCTGGAAGCCGGGACGCCGGAACACCGGGGAGCTGTTTTTT.

This rearrangement joins TRBV1 to TRBJ2-3; TRBD2 is the table's D call and was not checked against the DNA. TRBV1 is flagged as a pseudogene. This CDR3 is 17 amino acids long. For the CDR3, the DNA is TGCGCCAGCAGCCAAGGAGGCGTTAGCGGGATTTTTGATACGCAGTATTTT. Translating it yields CASSQGGVSGIFDTQYF.

The V call is TRBV28, the J call TRBJ2-3; D is perhaps TRBD2 (7 bases). There are 15 residues in the CDR3. Trimming took 3 bases from V and 2 from J, leaving 12 bases between them. In germline, CDR1 is MDHEN, CDR2 SYDVKM. CDR3 sequence reads: CASSFFGGHTDTQYF. Written as DNA, the CDR3 is TGTGCCAGCAGTTTCTTCGGGGGGCACACAGATACGCAGTATTTT.

The chain uses TRBV11-3 and TRBJ2-7; possibly TRBD1 for D (5 bases). CDR1 is SGHNT, CDR2 YENEEA, per germline. V lost 1 base to trimming and J lost 0 bases, with 10 bases between them. The CDR3 is made up of 15 amino acids. The CDR3 loop is CASSLGQGPSYEQYF. The DNA of the CDR3 is TGTGCCAGCAGCTTAGGTCAGGGCCCCTCCTACGAGCAGTACTTC.

This chain uses TRBV11-3 with TRBJ1-2, with D possibly being TRBD1 (6 bases). The CDR3 is 14 residues long. V lost 3 bases and J lost 4, with 12 bases in between. Germline V gene lookup returns CDR1 SGHNT and CDR2 YENEEA. The CDR3 DNA is TGTGCCAGCAGCTTGGCCAGGGGCCCCTATGGCTACACCTTC. It is translated as CASSLARGPYGYTF.

J is TRBJ2-7 and V is TRBV6-8; D is possibly TRBD2 (5 bases). The germline V and J ends were trimmed by 2 bases and 4 bases, with 9 bases remaining between them. This CDR3 has 13 residues. Germline V gives CDR1 MNHGY, CDR2 SAAAGT. The CDR3 sequence is CASSYATSYEQYF. CDR3 coding DNA: TGTGCCAGCAGTTACGCAACTAGTTACGAGCAGTACTTC.

This rearrangement joins TRBV7-5 to TRBJ2-3; the listed D gene, TRBD1, was not tested against the DNA. TRBV7-5 is designated a pseudogene. CDR3 size: 15 residues. The CDR3: CASSLVGQHGDTQYF. In DNA, the CDR3 is TGTGCCAGCAGCTTAGTAGGACAGCACGGCGATACGCAGTATTTT.

This clone was counted a single time. The chain carries TRBV7-4 and TRBJ1-2, with TRBD1 matching 7 bases. Per the germline V gene, CDR1 is SGHVT and CDR2 is SQSDAQ. Trimming cost V 5 bases and J 1 base; bases outside gene matches: 7. The CDR3 is 15 residues long. Here the CDR3 DNA reads TGTGCCAGCAGCGGCGCGGGACAGCGTAACTATGGCTACACCTTC. As protein: CASSGAGQRNYGYTF.